This TCR beta chain was obtained from a study of blood T cell repertoires in COVID-19. As for the study in general: The origin of the acute and convalescent COVID-19 samples was the United States, Italy and Spain. The analysed material was cDNA or gDNA that came from T cells, B-cell-depleted T cells, or PBMCs.

In the study's own analysis: Reference gene primer amplification in the assay estimated nucleated cell counts. The method was immunoSEQ multiplex PCR; TCRdb's version includes in-frame clones alone and lacks a portion of them. The V and J calls and clone size were taken over from that table, and D and trimming were inferred from the DNA. Found here are 90,000 to 140,000 clones, 65% to 90% of them singletons; the top ten hold more than 4%. The ends lost 5 bases at V and 4 bases at J; junction bases unmatched: 7. Germline assignment: CDR1 KGHSH and CDR2 LQKENI. The CDR3 is 14 amino acids. The rearrangement uses TRBV18 and TRBJ1-1; 7 nucleotides match TRBD1. This TCR was recovered from a man between 45 and 60 years old with acute or convalescent COVID-19. Sequenced sample: peripheral blood. The CDR3 DNA is TGTGCCAGCTCAGTCGACAGGGTCGGCACTGAAGCTTTCTTT. Amino acid sequence: CASSVDRVGTEAFF.